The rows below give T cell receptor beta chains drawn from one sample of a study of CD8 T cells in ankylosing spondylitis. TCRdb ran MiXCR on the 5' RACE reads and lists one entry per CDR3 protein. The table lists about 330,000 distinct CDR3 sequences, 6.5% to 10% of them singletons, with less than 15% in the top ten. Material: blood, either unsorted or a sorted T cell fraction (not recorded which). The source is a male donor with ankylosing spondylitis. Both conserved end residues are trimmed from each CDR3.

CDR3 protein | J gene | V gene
ATSDRSTGSYNEQF | TRBJ2-1 | TRBV24-1
ASSTKDTEAF | TRBJ1-1 | TRBV6-2/TRBV6-3
ASSLGQLDYGYT | TRBJ1-2 | TRBV5-1
ASSLTGNDEQY | TRBJ2-7 | TRBV27
ASSLVQGGNTEAF | TRBJ1-1 | TRBV12-3/TRBV12-4
ASSLSRDGVYGDTQY | TRBJ2-3 | TRBV12-3/TRBV12-4
ASSPPIAGAPYNEQF | TRBJ2-1 | TRBV28
ASSSSGGRETQY | TRBJ2-5 | TRBV7-9
ASSYGTANYGYT | TRBJ1-2 | TRBV6-2/TRBV6-3
SVGSGRENNEQF | TRBJ2-1 | TRBV29-1
SARDIGRAYEQY | TRBJ2-7 | TRBV20-1
ATSDRRTGEETQY | TRBJ2-5 | TRBV24-1
ASSSGAADRNTEAF | TRBJ1-1 | TRBV6-2/TRBV6-3
ASSPTGTGYEQY | TRBJ2-7 | TRBV5-1
ASSHRFWGASGELF | TRBJ2-2 | TRBV12-3/TRBV12-4
ASRPRTGSSYNEQF | TRBJ2-1 | TRBV12-3/TRBV12-4
ASSPGDRANEKLF | TRBJ1-4 | TRBV12-3/TRBV12-4
ASRSEGRTQY | TRBJ2-5 | TRBV28
ASSRQIYNEQF | TRBJ2-1 | TRBV12-3/TRBV12-4
SASWRGQYEQY | TRBJ2-7 | TRBV20-1
ASSPLRGNEQF | TRBJ2-1 | TRBV6-2/TRBV6-3
ASSYRDSWAYEQY | TRBJ2-7 | TRBV6-2/TRBV6-3
ASRGQGTEAF | TRBJ1-1 | TRBV3-1
ASGPGGEETQY | TRBJ2-5 | TRBV5-1
AIRLADTQY | TRBJ2-3 | TRBV10-3
ASSLSSRANEQF | TRBJ2-1 | TRBV4-2
ASRRTGTPDTQY | TRBJ2-3 | TRBV7-9
ASSPDSGSPYGYT | TRBJ1-2 | TRBV5-1